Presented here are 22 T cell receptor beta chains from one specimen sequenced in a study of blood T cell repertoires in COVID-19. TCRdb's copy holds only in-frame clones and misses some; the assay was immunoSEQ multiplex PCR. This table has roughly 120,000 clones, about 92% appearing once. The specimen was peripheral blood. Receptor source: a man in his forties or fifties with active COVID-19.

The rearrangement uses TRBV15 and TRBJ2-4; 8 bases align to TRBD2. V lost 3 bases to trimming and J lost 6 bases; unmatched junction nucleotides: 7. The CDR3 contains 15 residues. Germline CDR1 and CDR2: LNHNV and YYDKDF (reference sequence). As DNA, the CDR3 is TGTGCCACCAGCAGGCCTCGGGGGGGTCGAAACATTCAGTACTTC. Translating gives CATSRPRGGRNIQYF.

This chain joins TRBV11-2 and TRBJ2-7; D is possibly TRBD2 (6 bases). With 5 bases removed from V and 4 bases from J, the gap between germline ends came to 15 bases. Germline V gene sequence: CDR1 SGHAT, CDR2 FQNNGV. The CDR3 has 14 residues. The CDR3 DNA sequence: TGTGCCAGCAGCCCCGGGAGCGGCAGGTACGAGCAGTACGTC. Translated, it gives CASSPGSGRYEQYV.

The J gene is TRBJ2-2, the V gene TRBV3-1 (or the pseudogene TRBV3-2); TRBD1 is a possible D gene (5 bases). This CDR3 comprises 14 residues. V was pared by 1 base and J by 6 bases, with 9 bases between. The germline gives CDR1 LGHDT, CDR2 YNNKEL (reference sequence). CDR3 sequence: CASSQGTLPGELFF. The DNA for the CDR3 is TGTGCCAGCAGCCAAGGGACACTTCCCGGGGAGCTGTTTTTT.

The CDR3 loop is CASSLSYRASGETQYF. CDR3 DNA: TGCGCCAGCAGCTTGTCCTACAGGGCCTCGGGAGAGACCCAGTACTTC. The chain is built from TRBV5-1 and TRBJ2-5; maybe TRBD1 (6 bases). Germline CDR1 is SGHRS and CDR2 is YFSETQ. V was trimmed by 1 base and J by 4 bases, leaving 17 bases between them. CDR3 length equals 16 residues. The full variable domain, rest sourced from reference TRBV5-1 and TRBJ2-5, is KAGVTQTPRYLIKTRGQQVTLSCSPISGHRSVSWYQQTPGQGLQFLFEYFSETQRNKGNFPGRFSGRQFSNSRSEMNVSTLELGDSALYLCASSLSYRASGETQYFGPGTRLLVL.

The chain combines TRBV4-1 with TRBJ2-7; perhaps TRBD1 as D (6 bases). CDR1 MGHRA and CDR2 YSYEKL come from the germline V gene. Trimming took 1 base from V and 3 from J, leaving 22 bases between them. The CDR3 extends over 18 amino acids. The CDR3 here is CASSQVDFIGAGDYEQYF. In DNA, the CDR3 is TGCGCCAGCAGCCAAGTGGATTTTATCGGGGCAGGGGACTACGAGCAGTACTTC.

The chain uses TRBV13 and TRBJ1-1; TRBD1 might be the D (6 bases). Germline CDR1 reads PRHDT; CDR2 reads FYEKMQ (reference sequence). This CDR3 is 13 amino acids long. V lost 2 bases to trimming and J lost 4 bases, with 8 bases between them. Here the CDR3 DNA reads TGTGCCAGCAGCTTACGAGGGGGCACTGAAGCTTTCTTT. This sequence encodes CASSLRGGTEAFF.

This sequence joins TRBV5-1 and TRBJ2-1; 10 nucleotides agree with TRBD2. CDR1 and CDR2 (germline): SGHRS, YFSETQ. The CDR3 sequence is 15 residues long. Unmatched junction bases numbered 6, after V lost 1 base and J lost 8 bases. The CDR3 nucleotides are TGCGCCAGCAGCTTGCAAGCGGGGGGGTTCGATGAGCAGTTCTTC. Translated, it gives CASSLQAGGFDEQFF.

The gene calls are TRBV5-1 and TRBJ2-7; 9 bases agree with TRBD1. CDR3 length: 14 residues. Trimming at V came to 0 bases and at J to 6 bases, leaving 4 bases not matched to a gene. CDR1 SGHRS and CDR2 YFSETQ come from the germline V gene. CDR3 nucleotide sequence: TGCGCCAGCAGCTTGGAACAGGGGGCTATCGAGCAGTACTTC. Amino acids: CASSLEQGAIEQYF.

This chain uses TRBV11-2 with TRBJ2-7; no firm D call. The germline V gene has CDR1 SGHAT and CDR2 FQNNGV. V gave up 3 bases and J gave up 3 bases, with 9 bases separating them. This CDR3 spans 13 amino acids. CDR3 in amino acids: CASSLRSLYEQYV. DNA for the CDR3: TGTGCCAGCAGCTTGCGGTCCCTCTACGAGCAGTACGTC.

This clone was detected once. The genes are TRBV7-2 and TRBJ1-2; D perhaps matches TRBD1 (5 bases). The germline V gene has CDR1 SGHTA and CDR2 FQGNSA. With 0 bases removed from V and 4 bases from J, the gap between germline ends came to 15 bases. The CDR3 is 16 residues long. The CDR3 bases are TGTGCCAGCAGCTTAGCCCGAGCAGGGTCGGCCTATGGCTACACCTTC. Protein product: CASSLARAGSAYGYTF.

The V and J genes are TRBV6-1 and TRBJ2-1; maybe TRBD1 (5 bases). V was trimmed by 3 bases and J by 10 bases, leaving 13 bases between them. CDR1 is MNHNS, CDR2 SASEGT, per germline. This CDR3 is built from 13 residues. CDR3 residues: CASSDQGIWEQFF. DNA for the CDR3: TGTGCCAGCAGTGATCAGGGAATATGGGAGCAGTTCTTC.

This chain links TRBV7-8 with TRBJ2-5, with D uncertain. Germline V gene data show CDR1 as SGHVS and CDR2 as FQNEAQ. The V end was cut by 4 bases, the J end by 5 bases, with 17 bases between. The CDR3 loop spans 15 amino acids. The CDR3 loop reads CASSYRNQYGETQYF. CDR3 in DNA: TGTGCCAGCAGCTACCGAAACCAATACGGTGAGACCCAGTACTTC.

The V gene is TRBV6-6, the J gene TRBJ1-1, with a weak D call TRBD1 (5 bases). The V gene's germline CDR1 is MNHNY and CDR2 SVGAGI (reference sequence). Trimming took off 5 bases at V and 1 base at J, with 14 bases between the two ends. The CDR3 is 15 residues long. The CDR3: CASSRLDSGNTEAFF. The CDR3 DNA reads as TGTGCCAGCAGTCGACTCGACAGTGGGAACACTGAAGCTTTCTTT.

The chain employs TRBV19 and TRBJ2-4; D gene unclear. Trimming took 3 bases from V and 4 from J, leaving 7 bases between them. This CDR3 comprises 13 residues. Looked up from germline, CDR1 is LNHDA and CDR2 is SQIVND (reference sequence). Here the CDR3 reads CASSINKKNIQYF. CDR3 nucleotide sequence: TGTGCCAGTAGTATCAACAAGAAAAACATTCAGTACTTC.

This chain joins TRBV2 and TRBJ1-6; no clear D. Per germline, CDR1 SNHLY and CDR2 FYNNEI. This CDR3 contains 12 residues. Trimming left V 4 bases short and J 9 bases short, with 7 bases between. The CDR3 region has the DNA TGTGCCAGCAGTGCTATGCTTTCACCCCTCCACTTT. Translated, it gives CASSAMLSPLHF. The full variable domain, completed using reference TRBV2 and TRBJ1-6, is EPEVTQTPSHQVTQMGQEVILRCVPISNHLYFYWYRQILGQKVEFLVSFYNNEISEKSEIFDDQFSVERPDGSNFTLKIRSTKLEDSAMYFCASSAMLSPLHFGNGTRLTVT.

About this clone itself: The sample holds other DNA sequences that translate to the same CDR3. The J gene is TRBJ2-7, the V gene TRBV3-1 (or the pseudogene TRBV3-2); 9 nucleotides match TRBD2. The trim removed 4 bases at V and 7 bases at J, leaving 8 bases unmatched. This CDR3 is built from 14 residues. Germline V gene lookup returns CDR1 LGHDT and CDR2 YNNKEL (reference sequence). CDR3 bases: TGTGCCAGCAGCCCAGCGGGGGGTAGAGGGGAGCAGTACTTC. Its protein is CASSPAGGRGEQYF.

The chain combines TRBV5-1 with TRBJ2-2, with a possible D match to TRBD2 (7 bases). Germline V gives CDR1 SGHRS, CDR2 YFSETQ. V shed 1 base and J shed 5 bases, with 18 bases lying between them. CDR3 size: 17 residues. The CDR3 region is CASSLRGAGGGTGELFF. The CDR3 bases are TGCGCCAGCAGCTTGCGGGGGGCCGGAGGTGGGACCGGGGAGCTGTTTTTT.

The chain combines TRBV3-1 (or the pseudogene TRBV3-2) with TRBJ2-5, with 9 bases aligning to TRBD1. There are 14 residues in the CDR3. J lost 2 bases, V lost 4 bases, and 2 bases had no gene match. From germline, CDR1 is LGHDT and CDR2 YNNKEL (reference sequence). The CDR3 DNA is TGTGCCAGCAGCCGCGGGACAGGGCAAGAGACCCAGTACTTC. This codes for CASSRGTGQETQYF.

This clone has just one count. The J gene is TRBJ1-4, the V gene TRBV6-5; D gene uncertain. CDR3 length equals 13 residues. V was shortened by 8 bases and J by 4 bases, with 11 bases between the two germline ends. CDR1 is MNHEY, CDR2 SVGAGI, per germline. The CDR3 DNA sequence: TGTGCCAGCGAGGGCCAGAGTAATGAAAAACTGTTTTTT. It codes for CASEGQSNEKLFF.

CDR3 amino acids: CASSPENRGNSPLHF. The CDR3 region has the DNA TGCGCCAGCAGCCCAGAAAACAGGGGGAATTCACCCCTCCACTTT. This chain links TRBV4-1 with TRBJ1-6, with 8 bases identical to TRBD1. The CDR3 spans 15 residues. V gave up 4 bases and J gave up 7 bases; unmatched junction bases: 6. The germline CDR1 and CDR2 sequences are MGHRA and YSYEKL.

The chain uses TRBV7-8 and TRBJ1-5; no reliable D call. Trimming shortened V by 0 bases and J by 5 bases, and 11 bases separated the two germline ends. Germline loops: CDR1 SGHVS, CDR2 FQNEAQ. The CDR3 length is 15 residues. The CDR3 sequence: CASSLAAGTYQPQHF. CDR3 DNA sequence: TGTGCCAGCAGCTTAGCGGCAGGAACGTATCAGCCCCAGCATTTT. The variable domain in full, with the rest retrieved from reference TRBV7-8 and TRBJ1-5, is GAGVSQSPRYKVAKRGQDVALRCDPISGHVSLFWYQQALGQGPEFLTYFQNEAQLDKSGLPSDRFFAERPEGSVSTLKIQRTQQEDSAVYLCASSLAAGTYQPQHFGDGTRLSIL.

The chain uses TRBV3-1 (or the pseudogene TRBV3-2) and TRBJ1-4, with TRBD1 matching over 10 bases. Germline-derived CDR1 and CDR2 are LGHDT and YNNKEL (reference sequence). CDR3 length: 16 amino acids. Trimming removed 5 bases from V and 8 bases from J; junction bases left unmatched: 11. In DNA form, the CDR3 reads TGTGCCAGCAGCTCTGCGGCCGGGACAGGGGAAGAAAAACTGTTTTTT. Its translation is CASSSAAGTGEEKLFF.